This T cell receptor (beta chain) was sequenced for a study of shared clonotypes between healthy human individuals (dated by TCRdb to 2019 to 2021). Regarding the research as a whole: Two women and a few men aged 18 to 49 years were included in the cohort. For each donor, CD4 naive and CD4 memory were each given three plates, CD8 naive was given two plates, and CD8 memory was given one plate. The study deeply sequenced blood TCR repertoires of about 5 healthy adults to estimate repertoire size and the extent of clonotype sharing between individuals. To increase sequencing depth and limit assay-specific biases, different laboratories used diverse techniques to prepare libraries and sequence TCR repertoires. Leukapheresis yielded between about 0.85 and 10 billion PBMCs per donor. General study outcomes and caveats: Pairwise subsampling indicated that sequencing depth was expected to affect the degree of clonotype sharing among donors. Naive subsets generally had larger estimated clonotype richness than memory subsets did. The genetic and exposure-history diversity represented was limited by the small number of donors. Higher generation probabilities were observed for clonotypes shared by all four sorted-subset donors than for non-shared clonotypes. Only blood was sampled, and tissue TCR repertoires likely differ from those in blood. Sharing across a handful of donors was observed for around 5% of naive CD4, 3% to 3.5% of naive CD8, 2% to 2.5% of memory CD4, and around 0.42% of memory CD8 clonotypes. Incomplete sequencing was indicated by rarefaction of sorted-subset datasets, despite the large sequencing depth.

In the case of this clone: There is no known antigen for this receptor. No much larger clonotype is one base removed from it; base qualities were not supplied.

The donors were healthy, HIV-negative adults who had no recently reported acute infections or vaccinations. Every donor was a Caucasian adult residing in Nashville, Tennessee, USA. CD4+ T cells were enriched by magnetic negative selection; naive cells were then positively selected on CD45RA, and the negative fraction formed the memory subset. Blood was collected by leukapheresis, and PBMCs were isolated by Ficoll-Histopaque density gradient centrifugation and then cryopreserved in liquid nitrogen vapor phase. Analytical flow cytometry was used to check the purity and quantity of every magnetically sorted T cell population. Each sorted fraction had its genomic DNA isolated and then quantified by UV absorbance on a Nanodrop 2000c. Based on the germline V gene, the CDR1 and CDR2 sequences are SQVTM and ANQGSEA. The CDR3 numbers 14 residues from cysteine through phenylalanine. Here the CDR3 DNA is all that survives: 42 bases in frame from base 1. Cut back by 6 bases and 0 bases, the V and J ends lie 12 bases apart.

Using the deep immunoSEQ assay, multiplex PCR amplified TCR CDR3 regions from genomic DNA. Genomic DNA extracted from each cell subset was distributed evenly over all wells of several immunoSEQ 96-well plates, and each plate served as one replicate. Each replicate PCR for sorted subsets received roughly 200 ng genomic DNA, equal to about 30,000 T cell genomes. Purified libraries were quantified with a Qubit 3.0 fluorometer, sized on a Bioanalyzer 2100, and re-quantified with the KAPA Library Quantification kit. Every immunoSEQ 96-well plate was sequenced on a separate single-read 150-cycle Illumina NextSeq 550 flow cell. On the authors' methods: Because the immunoSEQ output held only junctional sequences and lacked quality scores, the filtering could not match the filtering applied to full-length reads. To assign V/J genes and CDR3, sequences were annotated using PyIR, a Python wrapper for IgBLAST v1.9, with IMGT germline references. Reads were filtered out if the reads had weak V/J assignments (E-value above 1e-6), no CDR3, stop codons, out-of-frame junctions, or ambiguous translated residues. V3J clonotypes were defined as sequences sharing the same inferred V gene, J gene, and CDR3 amino acid sequence. Percentage overlap between repertoires was computed as shared unique clonotypes divided by the size of the smaller repertoire. Three approaches were used to assess repertoire richness: RTK rarefaction, the Chao1 estimator, and Recon v2.1 estimates of unobserved clonotypes. For all TCRbeta clonotypes obtained by the gDNA method from a few donors, generation probabilities were computed with OLGA. TCRdb retrieved this table from immuneACCESS and kept in-frame rearrangements only. Not all clones are present; in checked studies, unresolved V genes account for under half, and no reason is known for the remainder. The V and J calls and clone size are taken from that table; D and trimming were inferred from the DNA. This sample gives 1,100,000 or so clones in total; approximately 80% of them show up just once. Of the sample, roughly 0.56% falls within the top ten clones.

The source is a man aged 18 to 29 in good health. Some clones in this sample may be carry-over from other donors' samples. Source material: memory CD4+ T cells from PBMCs. In light of the paper, this sample's cell subset or site label describes: CD45RA-negative fraction. Here the chain combines TRBV29-1 and TRBJ2-4; a weak D assignment points to TRBD1 (7 bases agree). DNA sequence: TGCAGCGTCGCGGGGACAGTAGCCAAAAACATTCAGTACTTC. This gives the protein CSVAGTVAKNIQYF.